This passage covers 6 T cell receptor beta chains from one sample sequenced in a study of T cell responses to AZD1222 COVID-19 vaccine. This table comes from immunoSEQ multiplex PCR, and its TCRdb copy is limited to in-frame clones, with some not included. The sample lists tens of thousands of clones, 84% seen once, with around 9.8% in the top ten. Sequencing was performed on peripheral blood, taken on day 0 of AZD1222 vaccination. The receptors come from an adult in good health.

This chain links TRBV28 with TRBJ1-6, with a possible D match to TRBD1 (5 bases). The CDR3 loop spans 17 amino acids. Germline V lookup: CDR1 MDHEN, CDR2 SYDVKM. The V gene lost 3 bases and the J gene lost 3 bases, with 15 bases spanning the gap. The CDR3 region is CASSLAPGRVYNSPLHF. Written as DNA, the CDR3 is TGTGCCAGCAGTTTGGCCCCGGGACGGGTCTATAATTCACCCCTCCACTTT.

This chain connects TRBV7-8 to TRBJ1-2; 8 bases are shared with TRBD1. The junction had 2 bases not matched to a gene; V was cut back by 1 base and J by 4 bases. This CDR3 has 14 residues. The germline CDR1 and CDR2 sequences are SGHVS and FQNEAQ. The DNA of the CDR3 is TGTGCCAGCAGCTTAGGGCAGGGGGCCTATGGCTACACCTTC. This encodes CASSLGQGAYGYTF.

V usage is TRBV6-5 and J usage is TRBJ1-1; D is uncertain. This CDR3 is 13 amino acids long. V was clipped by 4 bases and J by 6 bases, with 12 bases between them. The germline V gene encodes CDR1 MNHEY and CDR2 SVGAGI. The CDR3 sequence is CASSSGLGAEAFF. CDR3 coding DNA: TGTGCCAGCAGTTCCGGACTCGGGGCTGAAGCTTTCTTT.

CDR3: CASSLGQNYNYGYTF. The CDR3 DNA reads TGTGCCAGCAGCTTAGGGCAGAATTATAACTATGGCTACACCTTC. This chain uses TRBV7-9 with TRBJ1-2; no firm D call. Germline V gene data show CDR1 as SEHNR and CDR2 as FQNEAQ (reference sequence). V was trimmed by 1 base and J by 1 base, leaving 10 bases between them. There are 15 residues in the CDR3.

The rearrangement links TRBV19 to TRBJ2-5; D not certain. CDR3 length: 13 amino acids. Germline CDR1 and CDR2: LNHDA and SQIVND (reference sequence). V gave up 3 bases and J gave up 4 bases, with 9 bases separating them. The CDR3 DNA reads as TGTGCCAGTAGTATGACGAGGCTAGAGACCCAGTACTTC. Its translation: CASSMTRLETQYF.

The J gene is TRBJ1-1, the V gene TRBV6-5; D call uncertain. The CDR3 contains 14 residues. Trimming cost V 2 bases and J 8 bases, with 15 bases left between them. CDR1 is MNHEY and CDR2 is SVGAGI in the germline V gene. CDR3 region: CASSYLGADEEAFF. The CDR3 DNA is TGTGCCAGCAGTTACCTGGGAGCAGACGAAGAAGCTTTCTTT.